The clone carrying this TCR beta chain is a singleton in its sample. This sample stems from a study of blood T cell repertoires in COVID-19. For the study at large: Acute and convalescent COVID-19 samples came from the United States, Italy and Spain. Sample material is recorded as cDNA or gDNA derived from T cells, B-cell-depleted T cells, or PBMCs.

V lost 6 bases and J lost 7, with 15 bases in between. Germline CDR1 and CDR2: MDHEN and SYDVKM. The CDR3 extends over 13 amino acids. Per the original methods: Reference gene primer amplification in the assay estimated nucleated cell counts. The repertoire was sequenced with immunoSEQ multiplex PCR; TCRdb's copy has only in-frame clones and lacks some. The V and J calls and clone size come from that table; D and trimming were worked out from the DNA. The sample yields fewer than 200,000 clones, more than 75% seen once. The clonotype comes from a man aged 40-49 years with active or convalescent COVID-19. The sample consisted of peripheral blood. The chain carries TRBV28 and TRBJ1-2; the D is unclear. As DNA, the CDR3 is TGTGCCAGCAGCACCGGCGGAGGTAGTGGCTACACCTTC. This translates into CASSTGGGSGYTF.